These 11 T cell receptor beta chains were sequenced from one sample in a study of early T cells in non-severe SARS-CoV-2 infection. MiXCR, run by TCRdb on the 5' RACE reads, gives a single entry per CDR3 protein. This sample carries 25,000 to 40,000 distinct CDR3 sequences, 4.5% to 6% of them seen once, and the ten largest clones take about 21%. The sequencing input was whole blood. These receptors were collected from an adult who was a healthcare worker with PCR-confirmed SARS-CoV-2 infection or an uninfected control (not recorded which).

This clonotype has a count of ten or more. The chain links TRBV6-2 or TRBV6-3 to TRBJ1-5; D is uncertain. The CDR3 spans 17 residues. Germline V gene data show CDR1 as MNHEY and CDR2 as SVGEGT. V lost 6 bases to trimming and J lost 4 bases, with 22 bases between them. CDR3 region: CASRPRSNGGPNQPQHF. CDR3 bases: TGTGCCAGCAGGCCTCGATCCAACGGAGGCCCGAATCAGCCCCAGCATTTT.

This clonotype appeared many times. This chain links TRBV2 with TRBJ2-1; the D is unclear. The germline V gene has CDR1 SNHLY and CDR2 FYNNEI. This CDR3 is built from 14 residues. Trimming took off 6 bases at V and 2 bases at J, with 11 bases between the two ends. CDR3 region: CASSARFPYNEQFF. The DNA of the CDR3 is TGTGCCAGCAGCGCTAGATTCCCCTACAATGAGCAGTTCTTC.

By share, this clonotype counts as medium-sized. This chain links TRBV30 with TRBJ2-2, with TRBD1 as a possible D gene (6 bases). V was cut by 7 bases and J by 0 bases, with 9 bases left in between. The CDR3 runs 13 residues. Germline-derived CDR1 and CDR2 are GTSNPN and SVGIG (reference sequence). CDR3 DNA: TGTGCCTTGGACAGTACGAACACCGGGGAGCTGTTTTTT. It encodes CALDSTNTGELFF. Full variable domain (missing parts from reference TRBV30 and TRBJ2-2): SQTIHQWPATLVQPVGSPLSLECTVEGTSNPNLYWYRQAAGRGLQLLFYSVGIGQISSEVPQNLSASRPQDRQFILSSKKLLLSDSGFYLCALDSTNTGELFFGEGSRLTVL.

V usage is TRBV18 and J usage is TRBJ1-1; D is ambiguous. With 6 bases removed from V and 1 base from J, the gap between germline ends came to 9 bases. The length of the CDR3 is 13 residues. The germline CDR1 and CDR2 sequences are KGHSH and LQKENI. The CDR3 region is CASSGTENTEAFF. The DNA of the CDR3 is TGTGCCAGCTCCGGAACGGAGAACACTGAAGCTTTCTTT.

There are a few counts of this clonotype. The rearrangement uses TRBV27 and TRBJ2-7, with TRBD1 matching 7 bases. Trimming took 6 bases from V and 3 from J; bases not matched to a gene: 5. The CDR3 extends over 13 amino acids. Germline V CDR1 and CDR2: MNHEY, SMNVEV (reference sequence). This CDR3 reads CASRRTGIYEQYF. CDR3 bases: TGTGCCAGCAGGCGGACAGGAATCTACGAGCAGTACTTC.

This clonotype was counted only a few times. The genes are TRBV6-1 and TRBJ2-1; TRBD2 matches at 16 bases. V was pared by 6 bases and J by 4 bases, with 9 bases of the junction left unmatched. The CDR3 runs 18 residues. Germline V lookup: CDR1 MNHNS, CDR2 SASEGT. CDR3 DNA: TGTGCCAGCAGGGGACTAGCGGGAGGGCCCTCAACTTACAATGAGCAGTTCTTC. Its translation: CASRGLAGGPSTYNEQFF.

The V gene is TRBV28, the J gene TRBJ2-5; TRBD1 or TRBD2 may be the D gene (5 bases each). Germline CDR1 is MDHEN and CDR2 is SYDVKM. The CDR3 has 14 residues. With 5 bases removed from V and 4 bases from J, the gap between germline ends came to 14 bases. DNA of the CDR3: TGTGCCAGCAGTCCGTCGGCCGGGGCAGAGACCCAGTACTTC. The encoded protein is CASSPSAGAETQYF.

The chain links TRBV7-9 to TRBJ2-1, with TRBD2 identical over 9 bases. Per the germline V gene, CDR1 is SEHNR and CDR2 is FQNEAQ (reference sequence). There are 14 residues in the CDR3. V shed 2 bases, J shed 10 bases, and the junction held 6 bases outside the gene matches. The CDR3 DNA follows: TGTGCCAGCAGCTTAAGCGGGAGGTCAGGCGAGCAGTTCTTC. It codes for CASSLSGRSGEQFF.

The chain employs TRBV14 and TRBJ2-5; 8 bases match TRBD1. The CDR3 spans 15 residues. V shed 1 base and J 4 bases; nucleotides not matched to a gene: 5. Germline assignment: CDR1 SGHDN and CDR2 FVKESK. The CDR3: CASSQASGGRETQYF. The CDR3 DNA reads TGTGCCAGCAGCCAAGCGTCAGGGGGCCGAGAGACCCAGTACTTC. Full variable domain (remainder filled in from reference TRBV14 and TRBJ2-5): EAGVTQFPSHSVIEKGQTVTLRCDPISGHDNLYWYRRVMGKEIKFLLHFVKESKQDESGMPNNRFLAERTGGTYSTLKVQPAELEDSGVYFCASSQASGGRETQYFGPGTRLLVL.

J is TRBJ2-4 and V is TRBV11-2, with a possible D match to TRBD1 (6 bases). The length of the CDR3 is 17 residues. V was shortened by 2 bases and J by 3 bases, with 17 bases between the two germline ends. Germline CDR1 is SGHAT and CDR2 is FQNNGV. CDR3: CASSLLGRGRIKNIQYF. The CDR3 DNA reads TGTGCCAGCAGCTTACTCGGCAGGGGCAGAATCAAAAACATTCAGTACTTC.

V usage is TRBV20-1 and J usage is TRBJ2-7; D remains unclear. Trimming pared 5 bases from V and 3 bases from J, leaving 11 bases between. CDR3 length: 12 amino acids. CDR1 and CDR2 (germline): DFQATT, SNEGSKA (reference sequence). The CDR3 loop reads CSALLPYYEQYF. DNA for the CDR3: TGCAGTGCTTTGTTACCCTACTACGAGCAGTACTTC.